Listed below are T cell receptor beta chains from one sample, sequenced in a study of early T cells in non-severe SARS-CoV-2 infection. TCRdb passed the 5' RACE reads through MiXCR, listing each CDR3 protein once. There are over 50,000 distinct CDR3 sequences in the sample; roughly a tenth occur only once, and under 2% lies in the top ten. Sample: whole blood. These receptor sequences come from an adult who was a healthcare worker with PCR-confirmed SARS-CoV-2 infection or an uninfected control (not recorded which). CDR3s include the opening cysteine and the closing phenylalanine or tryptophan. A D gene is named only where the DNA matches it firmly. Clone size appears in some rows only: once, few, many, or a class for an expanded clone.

CDR3aa: CSHSGGASNEQFF
CDR3nt: TGCAGCCACAGCGGGGGGGCGAGCAATGAGCAGTTCTTC
abundance: many
d_gene: TRBD2
j_gene: TRBJ2-1
v_gene: TRBV20-1

CDR3aa: CASSQAAGQNSPLHF
CDR3nt: TGTGCCAGCAGCCAAGCCGCGGGACAGAATTCACCCCTCCACTTT
abundance: NA
d_gene: TRBD1
j_gene: TRBJ1-6
v_gene: TRBV14

CDR3aa: CASQLGPGLAGRSYEQYF
CDR3nt: TGTGCCAGTCAACTGGGTCCGGGACTAGCGGGGAGATCCTACGAGCAGTACTTC
abundance: NA
d_gene: TRBD2
j_gene: TRBJ2-7
v_gene: TRBV6-2/TRBV6-3

CDR3aa: CASSPTGEGNQPQHF
CDR3nt: TGTGCCAGCAGCCCGACAGGGGAAGGAAATCAGCCCCAGCATTTT
abundance: many
d_gene: TRBD1
j_gene: TRBJ1-5
v_gene: TRBV2

CDR3aa: CASSPGGVPSTDTQYF
CDR3nt: TGTGCCAGCAGCCCAGGGGGCGTCCCTAGCACAGATACGCAGTATTTT
abundance: many
d_gene: TRBD1
j_gene: TRBJ2-3
v_gene: TRBV7-9

CDR3aa: CASSLAGGPGQETQYF
CDR3nt: TGCGCCAGCAGCTTGGCGGGGGGCCCTGGGCAAGAGACCCAGTACTTC
abundance: many
d_gene: NA
j_gene: TRBJ2-5
v_gene: TRBV5-1

CDR3aa: CSVRVLNTEAFF
CDR3nt: TGCAGCGTTCGGGTCCTGAACACTGAAGCTTTCTTT
abundance: NA
d_gene: NA
j_gene: TRBJ1-1
v_gene: TRBV29-1

CDR3aa: CASTRGADTQYF
CDR3nt: TGTGCCAGCACCCGGGGGGCAGATACGCAGTATTTT
abundance: few
d_gene: TRBD2
j_gene: TRBJ2-3
v_gene: TRBV7-2

CDR3aa: CASSQDRTYEQYF
CDR3nt: TGTGCCAGCAGCCAAGACAGGACCTACGAGCAGTACTTC
abundance: few
d_gene: NA
j_gene: TRBJ2-7
v_gene: TRBV14

CDR3aa: CASSLVGGGTDEQFF
CDR3nt: TGTGCCAGCAGCTTAGTAGGGGGAGGGACCGATGAGCAGTTCTTC
abundance: many
d_gene: NA
j_gene: TRBJ2-1
v_gene: TRBV7-6

CDR3aa: CASSQSTGETFF
CDR3nt: TGTGCCAGCAGCCAAAGTACAGGCGAGACTTTCTTT
abundance: many
d_gene: NA
j_gene: TRBJ1-1
v_gene: TRBV3-1

CDR3aa: CSARDLGGGNSPLHF
CDR3nt: TGCAGTGCTAGAGATCTCGGGGGGGGCAATTCACCCCTCCACTTT
abundance: few
d_gene: NA
j_gene: TRBJ1-6
v_gene: TRBV20-1

CDR3aa: CSASLGDEQYF
CDR3nt: TGCAGTGCTTCCCTAGGCGACGAGCAGTACTTC
abundance: NA
d_gene: NA
j_gene: TRBJ2-7
v_gene: TRBV20-1

CDR3aa: CSVDRGVGVSTEAFF
CDR3nt: TGCAGCGTTGACAGGGGAGTTGGGGTGAGCACTGAAGCTTTCTTT
abundance: many
d_gene: NA
j_gene: TRBJ1-1
v_gene: TRBV29-1

CDR3aa: CASSVDGTQSGEQYF
CDR3nt: TGTGCCAGCAGCGTAGATGGCACCCAATCTGGCGAGCAGTACTTC
abundance: few
d_gene: NA
j_gene: TRBJ2-7
v_gene: TRBV11-2

CDR3aa: CATSDPSTSGTEPDTQYF
CDR3nt: TGTGCCACCAGTGACCCCTCAACTAGCGGGACGGAACCAGATACGCAGTATTTT
abundance: many
d_gene: TRBD2
j_gene: TRBJ2-3
v_gene: TRBV24-1

CDR3aa: CSAQGATQAYEQYF
CDR3nt: TGCAGTGCTCAGGGGGCTACCCAAGCCTACGAGCAGTACTTC
abundance: many
d_gene: TRBD1
j_gene: TRBJ2-7
v_gene: TRBV20-1

CDR3aa: CASSLSSGGNSYEQYF
CDR3nt: TGTGCCAGCAGCTTGAGTAGCGGGGGGAACTCCTACGAGCAGTACTTC
abundance: many
d_gene: TRBD2
j_gene: TRBJ2-7
v_gene: TRBV5-4

CDR3aa: CSAGQGLAKNIQYF
CDR3nt: TGCAGTGCTGGACAGGGTTTGGCCAAAAACATTCAGTACTTC
abundance: many
d_gene: TRBD1
j_gene: TRBJ2-4
v_gene: TRBV20-1

CDR3aa: CASSLGPNYEQYF
CDR3nt: TGTGCCAGCAGTCTAGGGCCCAACTACGAGCAGTACTTC
abundance: many
d_gene: NA
j_gene: TRBJ2-7
v_gene: TRBV12-3/TRBV12-4

CDR3aa: CASSRAIDQVYGYTF
CDR3nt: TGCGCCAGCAGCCGAGCGATAGATCAAGTCTATGGCTACACCTTC
abundance: NA
d_gene: NA
j_gene: TRBJ1-2
v_gene: TRBV4-3

CDR3aa: CASSLNEKTQYF
CDR3nt: TGCGCCAGCAGCTTAAATGAGAAGACCCAGTACTTC
abundance: many
d_gene: NA
j_gene: TRBJ2-5
v_gene: TRBV5-1

CDR3aa: CASQNRAPTGGILWYGYTF
CDR3nt: TGTGCCAGCCAGAACAGGGCCCCCACAGGGGGCATTTTGTGGTATGGCTACACCTTC
abundance: many
d_gene: TRBD1
j_gene: TRBJ1-2
v_gene: TRBV6-1

CDR3aa: CASSPDGSVADTQYF
CDR3nt: TGCGCCAGCAGCCCGGACGGGAGTGTTGCAGATACGCAGTATTTT
abundance: NA
d_gene: NA
j_gene: TRBJ2-3
v_gene: TRBV5-1

CDR3aa: CASSAPPGLVYF
CDR3nt: TGTGCCAGCAGTGCCCCCCCGGGACTAGTGTATTTT
abundance: few
d_gene: TRBD2
j_gene: TRBJ2-3
v_gene: TRBV2

CDR3aa: CASSQSSGDTGELFF
CDR3nt: TGCGCCAGCAGCCAATCGTCCGGGGACACCGGGGAGCTGTTTTTT
abundance: many
d_gene: NA
j_gene: TRBJ2-2
v_gene: TRBV4-1

CDR3aa: CASSPKVGSYEQYF
CDR3nt: TGTGCCAGCAGCCCGAAGGTGGGTTCCTACGAGCAGTACTTC
abundance: many
d_gene: NA
j_gene: TRBJ2-7
v_gene: TRBV7-9

CDR3aa: CSVGGGGSLSYEQYF
CDR3nt: TGCAGCGTCGGCGGAGGGGGCTCGCTCTCCTACGAGCAGTACTTC
abundance: many
d_gene: NA
j_gene: TRBJ2-7
v_gene: TRBV29-1

CDR3aa: CASMDRDNEQFF
CDR3nt: TGCGCCAGCATGGACAGGGACAATGAGCAGTTCTTC
abundance: few
d_gene: TRBD1
j_gene: TRBJ2-1
v_gene: TRBV5-1

CDR3aa: CASSRRYQETQYF
CDR3nt: TGTGCCAGCAGCCGAAGGTACCAAGAGACCCAGTACTTC
abundance: NA
d_gene: NA
j_gene: TRBJ2-5
v_gene: TRBV7-2

CDR3aa: CASSGGAQTDTQYF
CDR3nt: TGCGCCAGCAGCGGGGGGGCACAGACAGATACGCAGTATTTT
abundance: many
d_gene: NA
j_gene: TRBJ2-3
v_gene: TRBV5-1

CDR3aa: CASQGGAGNTEAFF
CDR3nt: TGTGCCAGCCAGGGAGGGGCGGGGAACACTGAAGCTTTCTTT
abundance: NA
d_gene: NA
j_gene: TRBJ1-1
v_gene: TRBV28

CDR3aa: CASTLTGGPGEPQHF
CDR3nt: TGTGCCAGCACTCTGACAGGCGGGCCAGGCGAGCCCCAGCATTTT
abundance: many
d_gene: NA
j_gene: TRBJ1-5
v_gene: TRBV6-6

CDR3aa: CASSLAGGTSNQPQHF
CDR3nt: TGTGCCAGCAGTTTAGCGGGAGGGACCAGCAATCAGCCCCAGCATTTT
abundance: NA
d_gene: NA
j_gene: TRBJ1-5
v_gene: TRBV12-3/TRBV12-4

CDR3aa: CASSKRLNTEAFF
CDR3nt: TGTGCCAGCAGCAAAAGATTGAACACTGAAGCTTTCTTT
abundance: many
d_gene: NA
j_gene: TRBJ1-1
v_gene: TRBV7-2

CDR3aa: CASSPPQSYINEQFF
CDR3nt: TGTGCCAGCAGTCCCCCTCAAAGCTATATAAATGAGCAGTTCTTC
abundance: many
d_gene: NA
j_gene: TRBJ2-1
v_gene: TRBV7-2

CDR3aa: CASSQGSGYEQYF
CDR3nt: TGCGCCAGCAGTCAAGGTAGCGGCTACGAGCAGTACTTC
abundance: NA
d_gene: NA
j_gene: TRBJ2-7
v_gene: TRBV10-1

CDR3aa: CASSPSLVGTGHSEQFF
CDR3nt: TGTGCCAGCAGCCCTAGCTTAGTAGGCACAGGGCATAGCGAGCAGTTCTTC
abundance: few
d_gene: NA
j_gene: TRBJ2-1
v_gene: TRBV7-2

CDR3aa: CASHQDRADTQYF
CDR3nt: TGTGCCAGCCACCAGGACCGGGCGGATACGCAGTATTTT
abundance: many
d_gene: NA
j_gene: TRBJ2-3
v_gene: TRBV7-2

CDR3aa: CASSQALSGGRFASTDTQYF
CDR3nt: TGCGCCAGCAGCCAAGCCCTTAGCGGGGGGCGATTTGCTAGCACAGATACGCAGTATTTT
abundance: many
d_gene: TRBD2
j_gene: TRBJ2-3
v_gene: TRBV4-3

CDR3aa: CSVRLKLTDTQYF
CDR3nt: TGCAGCGTCAGACTAAAACTCACAGATACGCAGTATTTT
abundance: many
d_gene: NA
j_gene: TRBJ2-3
v_gene: TRBV29-1

CDR3aa: CASSLAVGFSSYEQYF
CDR3nt: TGTGCCAGCAGCTTAGCGGTGGGGTTCAGCTCCTACGAGCAGTACTTC
abundance: NA
d_gene: NA
j_gene: TRBJ2-7
v_gene: TRBV7-9

CDR3aa: CAIKMQAGSGELFF
CDR3nt: TGTGCCATCAAGATGCAAGCGGGGTCCGGGGAGCTGTTTTTT
abundance: few
d_gene: TRBD2
j_gene: TRBJ2-2
v_gene: TRBV10-3